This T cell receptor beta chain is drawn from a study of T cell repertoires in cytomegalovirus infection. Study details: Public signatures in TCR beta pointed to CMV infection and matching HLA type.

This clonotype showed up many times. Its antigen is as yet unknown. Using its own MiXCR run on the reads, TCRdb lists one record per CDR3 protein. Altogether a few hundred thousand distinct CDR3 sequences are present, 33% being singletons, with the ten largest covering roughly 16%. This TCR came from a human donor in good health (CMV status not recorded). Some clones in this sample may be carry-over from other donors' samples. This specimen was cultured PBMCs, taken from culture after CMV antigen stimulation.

CDR3 sequence reads: CASSLFDSGRAQQFF. DNA for the CDR3: TGTGCCAGCAGCTTGTTTGACAGCGGGAGGGCCCAGCAGTTCTTC. This chain links TRBV7-2 with TRBJ2-1, with 10 bases lining up with TRBD2. Germline-derived CDR1 and CDR2 are SGHTA and FQGNSA. The CDR3 is made up of 15 amino acids. V lost 3 bases to trimming and J lost 11 bases; unmatched junction nucleotides: 10. Looking up the rest from reference TRBV7-2 and TRBJ2-1 gives the full variable domain: GAGVSQSPSNKVTEKGKDVELRCDPISGHTALYWYRQSLGQGLEFLIYFQGNSAPDKSGLPSDRFSAERTGGSVSTLTIQRTQQEDSAVYLCASSLFDSGRAQQFFGPGTRLTVL.